This T cell receptor (beta chain) was profiled in a study of cytomegalovirus exposure and HLA in healthy donors. Looking at the study overall: Early on, a data release was issued that held 80 million to 90 million unique TCRs from HLA-typed donors.

Study-wide results and caveats: The sole available immune exposure information was CMV serostatus.

A word on this clone: Its cognate antigen is unknown.

Trimming removed 0 bases at V and 1 base at J, with 6 bases between. The CDR3 totals 14 residues. Per germline, CDR1 KGHSH and CDR2 LQKENI. The study ran its PCR with 60 Vbeta and 13 Jbeta primers. Generated by immunoSEQ multiplex PCR, the TCRdb table keeps only in-frame clones and is missing some. This sample has approximately 280,000 clones, with approximately 90% found just once. The V and J genes are TRBV18 and TRBJ1-1; D gene ambiguous. This TCR was sampled from a woman aged 18-35 years in good health and CMV-seronegative. The sequenced sample was PBMCs. CDR3 in amino acids: CASSPPSQNTEAFF. CDR3 nucleotides: TGTGCCAGCTCACCACCGAGCCAGAACACTGAAGCTTTCTTT.